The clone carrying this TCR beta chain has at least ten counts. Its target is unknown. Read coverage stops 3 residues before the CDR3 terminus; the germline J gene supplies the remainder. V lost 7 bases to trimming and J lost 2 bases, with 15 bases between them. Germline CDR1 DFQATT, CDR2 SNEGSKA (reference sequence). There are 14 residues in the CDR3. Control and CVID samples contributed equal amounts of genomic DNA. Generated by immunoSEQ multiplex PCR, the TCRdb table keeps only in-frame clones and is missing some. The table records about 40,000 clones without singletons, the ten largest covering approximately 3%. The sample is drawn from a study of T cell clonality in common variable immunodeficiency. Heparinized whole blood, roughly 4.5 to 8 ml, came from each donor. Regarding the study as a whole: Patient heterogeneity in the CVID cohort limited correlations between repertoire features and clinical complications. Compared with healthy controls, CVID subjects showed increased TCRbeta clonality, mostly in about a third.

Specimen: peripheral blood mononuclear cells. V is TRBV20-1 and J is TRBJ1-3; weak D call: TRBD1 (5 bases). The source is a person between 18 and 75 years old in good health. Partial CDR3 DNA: TGCAGTGGGTCGGACACATCCCCTGGAAACACC. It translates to CSGSDTSPGNT. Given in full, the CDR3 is CSGSDTSPGNTIYF.